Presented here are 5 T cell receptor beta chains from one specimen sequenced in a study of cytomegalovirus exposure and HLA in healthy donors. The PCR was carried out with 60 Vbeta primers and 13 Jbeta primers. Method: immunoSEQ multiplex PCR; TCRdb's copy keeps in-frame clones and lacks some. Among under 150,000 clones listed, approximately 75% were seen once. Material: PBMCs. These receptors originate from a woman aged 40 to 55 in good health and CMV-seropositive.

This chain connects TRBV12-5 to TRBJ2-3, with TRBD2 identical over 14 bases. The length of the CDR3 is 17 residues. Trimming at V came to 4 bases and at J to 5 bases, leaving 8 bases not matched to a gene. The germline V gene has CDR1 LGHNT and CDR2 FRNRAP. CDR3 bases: TGTGCTAGTGGTTCTTCGTGGACTAGCGGGGGGATAGATACGCAGTATTTT. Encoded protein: CASGSSWTSGGIDTQYF.

Here the CDR3 reads CAWHDRRFSEAFF. CDR3 nucleotides: TGTGCCTGGCATGACAGGCGGTTTTCTGAAGCTTTCTTT. The rearrangement uses TRBV30 and TRBJ1-1; a possible D gene is TRBD1 (6 bases). Per germline, CDR1 GTSNPN and CDR2 SVGIG (reference sequence). CDR3 length: 13 residues. Trimming stripped 5 bases from V and 6 bases from J, with 16 bases between. Variable domain in full (rest from reference TRBV30 and TRBJ1-1): SQTIHQWPATLVQPVGSPLSLECTVEGTSNPNLYWYRQAAGRGLQLLFYSVGIGQISSEVPQNLSASRPQDRQFILSSKKLLLSDSGFYLCAWHDRRFSEAFFGQGTRLTVV.

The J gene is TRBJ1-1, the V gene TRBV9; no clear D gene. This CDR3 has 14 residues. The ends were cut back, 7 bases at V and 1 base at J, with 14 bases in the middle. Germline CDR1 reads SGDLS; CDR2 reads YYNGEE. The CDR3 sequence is CASGNDLTNTEAFF. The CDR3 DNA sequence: TGTGCCAGCGGCAACGATTTAACGAACACTGAAGCTTTCTTT.

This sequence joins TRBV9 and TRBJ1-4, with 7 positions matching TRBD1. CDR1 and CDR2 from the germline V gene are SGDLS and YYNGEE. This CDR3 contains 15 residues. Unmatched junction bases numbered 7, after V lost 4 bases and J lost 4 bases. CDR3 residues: CASSTGTANNEKLFF. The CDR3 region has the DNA TGTGCCAGCAGCACCGGGACAGCTAATAATGAAAAACTGTTTTTT.

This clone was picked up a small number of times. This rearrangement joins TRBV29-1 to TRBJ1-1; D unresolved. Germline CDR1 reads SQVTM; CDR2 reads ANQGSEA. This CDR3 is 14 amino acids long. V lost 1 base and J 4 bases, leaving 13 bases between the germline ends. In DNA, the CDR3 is TGCAGCGTTGAAGGGAGGCCGATGAGCACTGAAGCTTTCTTT. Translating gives CSVEGRPMSTEAFF.